The entry below gives a single T cell receptor beta chain sequence along with its context. This specimen belongs to a study of OX40 agonist ivuxolimab in advanced cancers. The CDR3 runs 14 residues. V shed 4 bases and J 5 bases; nucleotides not matched to a gene: 4. Germline values: CDR1 MNHEY, CDR2 SMNVEV (reference sequence). Produced via immunoSEQ multiplex PCR; TCRdb's table is partial and in-frame only. Of around 68,000 clones in the sample, 91% are singletons; the top ten hold 0.8% to 1.2%. This material consisted of CD4+ or CD8+ T cells sorted from blood, taken in a trial of the OX40 agonist ivuxolimab. The V call is TRBV27, the J call TRBJ1-5; TRBD1 matches at 8 bases. This TCR derives from an adult with an advanced solid tumor such as melanoma, head and neck, liver or kidney cancer. CDR3 in DNA: TGTGCCAGCAGTTCAGGACAGGGAGATCAGCCCCAGCATTTT. Translating it yields CASSSGQGDQPQHF.